This record covers a single T cell receptor beta chain. The V end was cut by 4 bases, the J end by 4 bases, with 14 bases between. This CDR3 contains 14 residues. Germline loops: CDR1 SGHRS, CDR2 YFSETQ. A single record per CDR3 protein comes from TCRdb applying MiXCR to the RT-PCR reads. The sample consists of approximately 720,000 distinct CDR3 sequences, around 14% of them appearing once. Sequencing input: memory CD4+ T cells from blood. The TCR sequence derives from a female donor in good health, serving as a healthy control. The chain uses TRBV5-1 and TRBJ1-1; D possibly corresponds to TRBD1 (5 bases). CDR3 bases: TGCGCCAGCAGCCCGCAGGGAATAGCCACTGAAGCTTTCTTT. This encodes CASSPQGIATEAFF.